This T cell receptor beta chain was identified in a study of radiation and T cells in renal cell carcinoma (TCRdb year 2020). Study-wide context: The samples were obtained from a clinical trial, where primary renal cell carcinomas were treated with 15 Gy stereotactic body radiation therapy and then removed by nephrectomy 4 weeks afterward. In total, 50 to 60 samples underwent TCR beta sequencing: 25 or so tumors plus 27 peripheral blood samples. Across all 50 or so samples, 4 million or so unique CDR3 nucleotide sequences encoding about 2.4 million unique CDR3 amino acid sequences were identified. Broader findings and caveats from the paper: Dynamics of the blood repertoire were not tracked past 4 weeks after treatment. Because the trial had a single-armed design, the trial could not examine how radiation dose or scheduling affected the TCR repertoire. Top tumor clonotypes rose in blood from baseline to 2 weeks post-radiation, then contracted by 4 weeks, suggesting transient expansion of tumor-resident clones. No pretreatment tumor biopsies were available, so the baseline intratumoral presence of clonotypes could not be determined.

This specimen's time point label, per the study, means: blood 2 weeks post-SBRT. What the treatment or condition label conveys for this sample: 15 Gy SBRT to primary tumor, nephrectomy 4 weeks later. To follow tumor-enriched clonotypes, peripheral blood was collected serially from radiation-treated patients at baseline and again at 2 weeks and 4 weeks after SBRT. All patients had renal cell carcinoma with clear cell pathology. The QIAamp DNA Blood Mini Kit (Qiagen) was used to prepare genomic DNA for TCR sequencing. The analyses included only samples that passed all quality control checks. TCR beta libraries were generated from genomic DNA with the immunoSEQ kit, following the manufacturer's recommendations. Library preparation used a first multiplex PCR with proprietary primers, then a second PCR adding unique barcodes, with bead cleanups after each round. Each sample batch included a kit-provided positive control reaction and a negative control reaction. The final libraries were assessed on an Agilent 4200 TapeStation D1000 ScreenTape, pooled by volume, and quantified by qPCR. Sequencing was performed on an Illumina NextSeq500 with a MidOutput 150-cycle cartridge, and 156 Read1 and 15 Index1 cycles were run with kit custom primers. The pooled library was loaded at roughly 1 pM, with a 20% PhiX control spiked in. In the original analysis: Vendor-processed data were analyzed in R, and a clonotype was defined as all T cells sharing the same CDR3 nucleotide sequence. In the clone abundance analyses, frequencies in each sample were normalized to that sample's 10,000 most abundant clones. Public T cell clones, which averaged fewer than five per sample, were removed prior to analysis. Tumor-enriched clonotypes and baseline blood-enriched clonotypes were defined as those with an abundance difference of at least 32-fold between compartments. A beta-binomial differential abundance model was used to identify clonotypes that were expanded or contracted between blood time points. The Baroni-Urbani and Buser coefficient was used to measure tumor-blood repertoire similarity, and groups were compared with two-tailed Wilcoxon tests in R. TCRdb obtained this table from immuneACCESS and retained in-frame rearrangements with V and J assigned. These tables miss some clones; where compared with another copy, unresolved V genes account for less than half of the shortfall, and the remainder is unexplained. The V and J calls and clone size are taken from that table; D and trimming were inferred from the DNA. For this sample the table gives 100,000 to 150,000 clones, of which over 75% were detected only once. The ten largest make up approximately 6.3% of the sample.

About this clone itself: It lacks a known antigen. No base quality information exists; no much larger clone differs at one position.

This TCR was sampled from a man aged 45-60 years with renal cell carcinoma. This specimen consisted of blood, obtained from a patient whose treatment included radiotherapy and nephrectomy.

The nucleotide sequence reads TGTGCCAGCAGCCCCTGGAAGACCCAGTACTTC. Its protein reads: CASSPWKTQYF. The rearranged segments are TRBV27 and TRBJ2-5; the D gene remains uncertain. V is pared back by 6 bases and J by 6 bases, with 8 bases lying between the germline termini. CDR1 and CDR2, looked up from the germline V gene (reference sequence), are MNHEY and SMNVEV. Taken from cysteine to phenylalanine, the CDR3 has 11 residues. The CDR3 DNA has 33 bases and is translated from base 1.